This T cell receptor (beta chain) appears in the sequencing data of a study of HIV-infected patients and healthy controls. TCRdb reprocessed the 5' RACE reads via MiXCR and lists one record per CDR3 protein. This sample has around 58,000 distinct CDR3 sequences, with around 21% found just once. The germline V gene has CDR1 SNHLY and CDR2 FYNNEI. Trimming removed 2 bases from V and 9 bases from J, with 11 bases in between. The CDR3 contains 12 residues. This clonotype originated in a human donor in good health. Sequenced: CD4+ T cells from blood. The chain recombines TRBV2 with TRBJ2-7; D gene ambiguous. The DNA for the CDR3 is TGTGCCAGCAGTGAACCCGTGGGTCGGCAGTACTTC. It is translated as CASSEPVGRQYF.